The source of this T cell receptor (beta chain) is a study of T cells in Graves' hyperthyroidism and ophthalmopathy. This CDR3 contains 16 residues. Germline V CDR1 and CDR2: SEHNR, FQNEAQ (reference sequence). The ends were cut back, 5 bases at V and 0 bases at J, with 13 bases in the middle. This clonotype was detected ten times or more. Based on clinical symptoms, serum thyroxine and TRAb, thyroid ultrasound and orbital computed tomography, diagnoses were reached. Amplified TCR beta CDR3 regions came from RNA transcripts. The HTBI primer set served for first-round RT-PCR of the TCR CDR3. Using its own MiXCR run on the multiplex PCR reads, TCRdb lists one record per CDR3 protein. The sample contains under 300,000 distinct CDR3 sequences, 25% to 30% of which appear only once.

The sample consisted of blood. The sequence came from a man aged 40-49 years with Graves' hyperthyroidism that later progressed to Graves' ophthalmopathy. J is TRBJ1-4 and V is TRBV7-9, with D possibly matching TRBD1 (6 bases). The CDR3, as DNA: TGTGCCAGCAGCCCCCGGACAGACTCAACTAATGAAAAACTGTTTTTT. Translating it yields CASSPRTDSTNEKLFF. Complete variable domain (other parts from reference TRBV7-9 and TRBJ1-4): DTGVSQNPRHKITKRGQNVTFRCDPISEHNRLYWYRQTLGQGPEFLTYFQNEAQLEKSRLLSDRFSAERPKGSFSTLEIQRTEQGDSAMYLCASSPRTDSTNEKLFFGSGTQLSVL.